A single sample is the source of the 19 T cell receptor beta chains below, sequenced in a study of CD8 T cell repertoires and HIV-1 epitope variants. No antigen has been assigned to these receptors. TCRdb's table, derived via immunoSEQ multiplex PCR, lists solely in-frame clones and lacks some. The data show approximately 4,800 clones, 55% to 80% seen once. The sequenced sample consisted of cultured CD8+ T cells derived from PBMCs. These receptors were obtained from a male donor with HIV.

The rearrangement links TRBV29-1 to TRBJ2-4; no definite D call. Germline V gene data show CDR1 as SQVTM and CDR2 as ANQGSEA. The CDR3 is 14 residues long. Deletions cut 5 bases from V and 0 bases from J, with 11 bases between. The CDR3 nucleotides are TGCAGCGTTCGGGCGGCCCTAGCCAAAAACATTCAGTACTTC. It is translated as CSVRAALAKNIQYF.

This rearrangement joins TRBV4-3 to TRBJ1-3; 11 nucleotides match TRBD1. CDR3 length equals 17 residues. The J segment lost 3 bases and the V segment lost 5 bases, leaving 9 bases of the junction unmatched. Germline CDR1 is LGHNA and CDR2 is YSLEER. CDR3 residues: CASSKNRDRGYGNTIYF. The CDR3 nucleotides are TGCGCCAGCAGCAAGAACCGGGACAGGGGGTATGGAAACACCATATATTTT.

This clone showed up just a few times. The chain recombines TRBV18 with TRBJ1-5; 8 bases fit TRBD1. The ends lost 1 base at V and 5 bases at J; junction bases unmatched: 7. The CDR3 runs 16 residues. CDR1 is KGHSH and CDR2 is LQKENI in the germline V gene. The CDR3 nucleotides are TGTGCCAGCTCACCACGGGCAGGGGGCGCAGATCAGCCCCAGCATTTT. Its protein is CASSPRAGGADQPQHF.

The chain links TRBV7-2 to TRBJ2-3, with D maybe TRBD1 (5 bases). There are 16 residues in the CDR3. The germline V and J ends were trimmed by 5 bases and 2 bases, with 17 bases remaining between them. The germline V gene encodes CDR1 SGHTA and CDR2 FQGNSA. CDR3 sequence: CASSPRDSQYTDTQYF. CDR3 nucleotides: TGTGCCAGCAGCCCCCGCGACAGCCAATACACAGATACGCAGTATTTT.

V gene TRBV5-4 combines with J gene TRBJ2-7, with 8 bases fitting TRBD2. There are 13 residues in the CDR3. V trimming: 3 bases; J trimming: 7 bases; junction bases outside the gene matches: 6. Germline CDR1 SGHNT, CDR2 YYREEE (reference sequence). The CDR3 is CASSSAGGREQYF. In nucleotides, the CDR3 is TGTGCCAGCAGCTCGGCGGGGGGTCGGGAGCAGTACTTC. Using reference TRBV5-4 and TRBJ2-7 for the parts outside the CDR3, the full variable domain is ETGVTQSPTHLIKTRGQQVTLRCSSQSGHNTVSWYQQALGQGPQFIFQYYREEENGRGNFPPRFSGLQFPNYSSELNVNALELDDSALYLCASSSAGGREQYFGPGTRLTVT.

The J gene is TRBJ2-1, the V gene TRBV5-6, with 9 bases identical to TRBD1. The CDR3 sequence is 15 residues long. Trimming cost V 4 bases and J 10 bases; bases outside gene matches: 12. Germline-derived CDR1 and CDR2 are SGHDT and YYEEEE. The CDR3 region has the DNA TGTGCCAGCAGCCGAGGAGGGACAGGGCGGGGCGAGCAGTTCTTC. Translated, it gives CASSRGGTGRGEQFF.

The J gene is TRBJ2-7, the V gene TRBV7-9, with 9 bases aligning to TRBD1. This CDR3 spans 15 amino acids. V shed 4 bases, J shed 2 bases, and the junction held 6 bases outside the gene matches. In germline, CDR1 is SEHNR, CDR2 FQNEAQ (reference sequence). CDR3 protein: CASSSNRDRAYEQYF. The CDR3 coding sequence is TGTGCCAGCAGCTCAAACCGGGACAGGGCCTACGAGCAGTACTTC.

V and J are TRBV5-6 and TRBJ2-2; D assignment may be TRBD1 or TRBD2 (5 bases each). Trimming stripped 1 base from V and 4 bases from J, with 23 bases between. This CDR3 contains 19 residues. The germline V gene has CDR1 SGHDT and CDR2 YYEEEE. The DNA for the CDR3 is TGTGCCAGCAGCTTGCTGTATTCACCACCATTGGGGGTCACCGGGGAGCTGTTTTTT. Translating it yields CASSLLYSPPLGVTGELFF. The full variable domain, with the rest looked up from reference TRBV5-6 and TRBJ2-2, is DAGVTQSPTHLIKTRGQQVTLRCSPKSGHDTVSWYQQALGQGPQFIFQYYEEEERQRGNFPDRFSGHQFPNYSSELNVNALLLGDSALYLCASSLLYSPPLGVTGELFFGEGSRLTVL.

J is TRBJ2-7 and V is TRBV14; no clear D gene. Trimming left V 1 base short and J 9 bases short, with 7 bases between. The CDR3 runs 11 residues. The germline gives CDR1 SGHDN, CDR2 FVKESK. CDR3 nucleotides: TGTGCCAGCAGCCAAGGGGTAGTGCAGTACTTC. This codes for CASSQGVVQYF.

The rearrangement joins TRBV9 to TRBJ2-2; either TRBD1 or TRBD2 may supply D (7 bases each). Trimming took off 4 bases at V and 3 bases at J, with 10 bases between the two ends. Germline CDR1 reads SGDLS; CDR2 reads YYNGEE. The CDR3 runs to 14 residues. The CDR3: CASSSGGDTGELFF. The CDR3 region has the DNA TGTGCCAGCAGCTCAGGGGGGGACACCGGGGAGCTGTTTTTT.

This chain links TRBV28 with TRBJ2-5, with D perhaps TRBD1 or TRBD2 (5 bases each). In germline, CDR1 is MDHEN, CDR2 SYDVKM. V lost 7 bases and J lost 2, with 17 bases in between. The CDR3 sequence is 15 residues long. This CDR3 reads CASTPLGETQETQYF. The CDR3, as DNA: TGTGCCAGCACCCCCTTGGGGGAAACGCAAGAGACCCAGTACTTC.

The chain is built from TRBV6-5 and TRBJ2-1; 8 nucleotides match TRBD2. CDR1 is MNHEY and CDR2 is SVGAGI in the germline V gene. The CDR3 extends over 14 amino acids. V lost 6 bases and J lost 8; bases outside the gene matches: 9. For the CDR3, the DNA is TGTGCCAGCAGGGATAACGGGAGGGCGGATGAGCAGTTCTTC. This codes for CASRDNGRADEQFF.

V gene TRBV2 combines with J gene TRBJ2-1; D gene unclear. V lost 6 bases, J lost 7 bases, and 16 bases lay in between. The CDR3 totals 14 residues. From germline, CDR1 is SNHLY and CDR2 FYNNEI. This CDR3 is CASRTPRKENEQFF. Written as DNA, the CDR3 is TGTGCCAGCAGGACTCCGAGGAAGGAAAATGAGCAGTTCTTC.

V is TRBV2 and J is TRBJ1-5; 11 nucleotides align to TRBD1. The CDR3 sequence is 15 residues long. From germline, CDR1 is SNHLY and CDR2 FYNNEI. After removal of 4 bases from V and 5 bases from J, the junction contained 4 bases not matched to a gene. CDR3 in amino acids: CASSGGQGAYQPQHF. Here the CDR3 DNA reads TGTGCCAGCAGTGGAGGACAGGGGGCCTATCAGCCCCAGCATTTT.

This clone turned up a few times. The chain couples TRBV10-3 to TRBJ2-2, with no clear D. In germline, CDR1 is ENHRY, CDR2 SYGVKD. With 3 bases removed from V and 5 bases from J, the gap between germline ends came to 13 bases. The CDR3 totals 15 residues. The CDR3 DNA reads as TGTGCCATCAGTGAAAATCTAGGCGTTACCGGGGAGCTGTTTTTT. Translating gives CAISENLGVTGELFF.

The chain has TRBV7-6 and TRBJ2-1, with 7 bases aligning to TRBD2. V lost 5 bases to trimming and J lost 1 base; unmatched junction nucleotides: 8. Germline loops: CDR1 SGHVS, CDR2 FNYEAQ. CDR3 length: 16 residues. The CDR3 region has the DNA TGTGCCAGCAGCCCTACTCTAGCGGATTCCTACAATGAGCAGTTCTTC. Residues: CASSPTLADSYNEQFF.

The chain employs TRBV14 and TRBJ2-3, with 7 positions matching TRBD2. The CDR3 is 17 amino acids. Per germline, CDR1 SGHDN and CDR2 FVKESK. With V trimmed by 0 bases and J by 5 bases, 11 bases remained unmatched. CDR3 loop: CASSQDRREGRGDTQYF. CDR3 in DNA: TGTGCCAGCAGCCAAGATAGGAGGGAGGGCCGGGGAGATACGCAGTATTTT.

The chain carries TRBV2 and TRBJ2-2; the D is unclear. This CDR3 region has 14 residues. CDR1 is SNHLY, CDR2 FYNNEI, per germline. The ends were cut back, 3 bases at V and 1 base at J, with 6 bases in the middle. CDR3 sequence: CASSDRLNTGELFF. The CDR3 DNA sequence: TGTGCCAGCAGTGACAGATTGAACACCGGGGAGCTGTTTTTT.

The chain employs TRBV20-1 and TRBJ2-7; D is perhaps TRBD1 or TRBD2 (5 bases each). The CDR3 is 11 residues long. Looked up from germline, CDR1 is DFQATT and CDR2 is SNEGSKA (reference sequence). With 5 bases removed from V and 6 bases from J, the gap between germline ends came to 11 bases. The CDR3 DNA is TGCAGTGCTCGGGACCCTCGCGAGCAGTACTTC. Its protein product is CSARDPREQYF.